This T cell receptor (beta chain) appears in the sequencing data of a study of cytomegalovirus exposure and HLA in healthy donors (TCRdb year 2017). Looking at the study overall: An earlier analysis of approximately 640 of the donors reported about 290 Gb of sequence data and around 120 million unique TCR beta sequences from about 180 million T cells. The aim of the study was to test whether cataloging public T cell receptors could identify signatures of past pathogen exposure. An earlier analysis of approximately 640 of the donors applied high-throughput TCR beta sequencing to assess whether each TCR beta V gene segment acted as functional or pseudogenic. Rather than drawing on any new phenotypic data, the later analysis identified candidate immune exposures from TCR beta sequences and the way those sequences occurred across donors. To study patterns of TCR occurrence, a later analysis re-analyzed previously published TCR beta repertoires from around 660 donors and added high-resolution HLA genotyping. The T cell repertoires of roughly 660 subjects were profiled by immunosequencing and related to cytomegalovirus serostatus. Donor age, sex, ethnicity and CMV serostatus were compiled alongside the repertoire data. Roughly five DR-DQ haplotypes were treated as single units for association and clustering because of strong linkage in the cohort. A separate validation cohort of roughly 110 different subjects was used in addition to the approximately 700-subject first cohort. Across approximately 400 genotyped donors of the cohort, an average of approximately 220,000 unique TCR beta nucleotide sequences per donor were sequenced, and approximately 17% of those sequences were non-productive. Every repertoire in the discovery cohort had been generated on one and the same sequencing platform. The number of donors typed differed by locus, with 629-630 for A, B, C, DRB1 and DQB1, more than 500 for DQA1, 606 for DPA1, and some 470 for DPB1. Class I and class II HLA loci were covered by the typing at four-digit resolution. Of the roughly 400 genotyped donors, 81% fell in the genetic ancestry cluster associated with self-reported Caucasian donors. Genome-wide SNP genotypes for about 65% of the 666 donors were used in a later genetic analysis, which treated that subset as a discovery cohort. The study combined high-throughput TCR immunosequencing, statistical association of individual TCRs with disease status, and machine learning to predict cytomegalovirus infection status. About 320 gigabases of sequencing data and 70 million to 100 million unique TCR sequences were included in an early release covering roughly 600 HLA-typed donors.

Libraries were built with the immunoSEQ multiplex PCR assay. A mixture of 60 forward primers for TCR Vbeta segments and 13 reverse primers for TCR Jbeta segments was used in the multiplex PCR. The CDR3 region of rearranged TCR beta genes was amplified from genomic DNA with a multiplex PCR assay. On the Illumina HiSeq System, the amplified TCR beta libraries were sequenced as 87-base-pair reads. On the study's bioinformatics: A later analysis counted approximately 74 million unique TCR beta chains across the 670 or so repertoires, and some 11 million of these chains were shared by at least two donors. Raw reads were error-corrected and collapsed into unique sequences with a nearest-neighbor algorithm that merged closely related sequences to remove PCR and sequencing errors. Alignment of CDR3 sequences to IMGT reference sequences was used to assign V, D and J gene segments. For a sequence to be retained, a match of at least six nucleotides to both a V gene segment and a J gene segment was required. Rearrangements were classified as productive when the CDR3 lacked stop codons and remained in frame with V and J, and all other rearrangements were classified as non-productive. Following IMGT convention, CDR3 was defined as the stretch from the second conserved V-encoded cysteine to the conserved J-encoded phenylalanine. In an earlier analysis of 587 of the donors, sequences lacking an unambiguous match to a single V gene segment were excluded. In an earlier analysis of some 590 of the donors, a V segment was called functional when productive rearrangements were above 56.7%, and segregating when the standard deviation between donors exceeded 5%. A statistical classification framework was developed to diagnose cytomegalovirus status using the catalog of TCR beta chain sequences. A later analysis assigned V and J genes by comparing TCR nucleotide sequences with IMGT/GENE-DB human TR gene sequences. A later analysis assigned CDR3 sequences and most-parsimonious VDJ recombination scenarios with the TCRdist pipeline. In a later analysis, each TCR beta chain was defined by its CDR3 amino acid sequence together with its V-gene family, and reads without a unique V-gene family were excluded. As a way to deal with suspected cross-contamination and a sequencing artifact, a later analysis dropped nearly 600 nucleotide sequences that were highly shared and had low generation probability. In a later analysis, a clonal expansion index was calculated for each public chain from normalized within-repertoire ranks of inferred template counts. Generation probabilities in a later analysis came from a VDJ recombination model fitted to out-of-frame rearrangements, and those results were checked against IGoR. A later analysis scored TCR-TCR, TCR-HLA and TCR-CMV co-occurrence with hypergeometric tests, applying a repertoire-size bias correction to TCR pairs. To estimate false discovery rates, a later analysis permuted the HLA or CMV assignments 20 times. A later analysis grouped co-occurring TCRs with DBSCAN, adding TCRdist sequence similarity when clustering within HLA-allele-positive subsets. Co-occurrence clustering excluded repertoires with fewer than 30,000 or more than 120,000 public chains, plus five with anomalous nucleotide sharing. TCRdb provides this immuneACCESS table in a form limited to in-frame rearrangements. Some clones are lacking; in checked studies, under half of them reflect an unresolved V gene, and why the rest are absent is not known. That table supplies the V and J calls and clone size; D and trimming were determined from the DNA. This sample has 150,000 or so clones in its table, and about 73% of those were observed once. 3% to 3.5% of the sample is taken by the ten largest.

The study at large found these results: The earlier analysis of approximately 590 of the donors excluded approximately 15 rarely observed V segments, including chromosome 9 orphons, because counts were too low. Broadly in line with IMGT annotations, most TCR beta V segments showed up in productive rearrangements about 87% or about 30% of the time in an earlier analysis of several hundred of the donors. Some IMGT-functional V segments, including TRBV6-2 and TRBV6-3, could not be told apart with the 87-base-pair reads, so those segments were excluded. Presence/absence analyses assumed roughly uniform sequencing depth across donors, an assumption that may not hold. Correlated functional status among segregating V segments might be attributable to linkage disequilibrium, but an unknown experimental factor could not be ruled out. Strong co-occurrence of HLA alleles, especially DR and DQ, made assigning TCR associations to individual alleles difficult. V-gene and J-gene trimming of TCR beta chains was associated with a missense DCLRE1C variant in a later genetic analysis, and the association was replicated in an independent cohort. The authors suggested that the approach could potentially be extended to other disease states and immunological phenotypes. In a later analysis, some 17,000 TCR beta sequences were associated with specific HLA alleles at a false discovery rate of 0.05. The cohort was sequenced for TCR beta chains only, and without alpha or paired-chain data the features that could be detected were limited. In vitro tests confirmed that a few of the cytomegalovirus-associated TCR beta chains recognize cytomegalovirus antigens. In a later genetic analysis, fewer N-insertions in productive TCRs were reported among donors in an Asian-associated ancestry cluster than the roughly 700-donor mean. A group of highly shared sequence variants was considered likely to be a technical artifact of the sequencing pipeline. Most TCR sequences were seen in very few donors, while some public TCRs were found in many individuals. Cytomegalovirus status was reported to be diagnosed by the classifier with high specificity and sensitivity in both the original and validation cohorts. For the cohort, immune exposure information was limited to CMV serostatus. A later analysis found that TCR association rates varied across HLA loci, with DRB1 alleles showing the most associated TCRs and HLA-C alleles the fewest. A further reported finding was that TCR beta sequences accurately predicted the HLA-A and HLA-B alleles for most subjects in the first cohort. Because HLA typing was missing for some donors at each locus, association tests included only the typed subset. A later analysis reported that several top co-occurrence clusters appeared linked to parvovirus B19, influenza, CMV and Epstein-Barr virus. According to a later analysis, most CMV-associated TCR beta chains appeared to be HLA-restricted, and the HLA associations seemed to be driven largely by CMV exposure. A total of about 180 TCR beta chains were listed by the study as associated with cytomegalovirus. In a later analysis, HLA-associated TCR beta chains showed more clonal expansion and lower generation probabilities than non-associated chains that were equally common.

A note on this clone: Its antigen remains unidentified. No base quality information exists; no much larger clone differs at one position.

The cohort was made up of roughly 670 healthy bone marrow donors. At the time of sampling, all cohort members were nominally healthy, though unrecorded immune exposures were likely present. The donor tested CMV seronegative and was one of the 352 seronegative cohort members. A peripheral blood sample was provided by each donor, and peripheral blood mononuclear cells were used for TCR beta sequencing. The Qiagen DNeasy Blood Extraction Kit was used to extract genomic DNA from the blood cell samples. The CDR1 and CDR2 encoded by the germline V gene (reference sequence) are LNHDA and SQIVND. The cysteine opens and the phenylalanine closes a CDR3 of 18 amino acids. The sequence is cut down to CDR3 DNA, 54 bases in frame from base 1. Here V drops 5 bases and J drops 4 bases, and the junction holds 7 bases not matched to any gene.

The sequencing input was PBMCs. The receptor's source is a woman in her thirties or forties in good health and CMV-seronegative. Recombination connected TRBV19 to TRBJ2-2; TRBD2 matches 16 bases in the middle. Here is the DNA: TGTGCCAGTAGTGTGAGGGGGACTAGCGGGGGGGGCACCGGGGAGCTGTTTTTT. It translates as CASSVRGTSGGGTGELFF.